The 14 T cell receptor beta chains in this list originate from one sample, sequenced in a study of glioma-infiltrating T cells. Using RNA template, CDR3s of TCR alpha and beta were amplified with iRepertoire arm-PCR. MiXCR, run by TCRdb on the multiplex PCR reads, gives a single entry per CDR3 protein. This sample has 400,000 or so distinct CDR3 sequences, with approximately 42% found just once. The sequencing sample was made of glioma tissue, nonneoplastic brain tissue, or PBMCs (not recorded which). The receptors were gathered from a human donor with low-grade glioma or glioblastoma, undergoing nonglioma brain surgery, or in good health (not recorded which).

This clonotype was observed a handful of times. The genes are TRBV6-2 or TRBV6-3 and TRBJ2-7; 10 bases line up with TRBD1. Germline V gene sequence: CDR1 MNHEY, CDR2 SVGEGT. The CDR3 has 13 residues. CDR3 in DNA: TGTGCTCTAGGGACAGGGGACTCCTACGAGCAGTACTTC. It encodes CALGTGDSYEQYF.

In this sample, this clonotype turned up many times. This rearrangement joins TRBV20-1 to TRBJ2-7, with TRBD2 as a possible D gene (6 bases). Germline CDR1 DFQATT, CDR2 SNEGSKA (reference sequence). The CDR3 is made up of 15 amino acids. Trimming took off 2 bases at V and 0 bases at J, with 14 bases between the two ends. In DNA, the CDR3 is TGCAGTGCTAGACAACCGGGACTTCCCTCCTACGAGCAGTACTTC. Amino acid sequence: CSARQPGLPSYEQYF.

This clonotype was counted at least ten times. The chain is built from TRBV27 and TRBJ2-1; D possibly corresponds to TRBD2 (7 bases). The V and J ends lost 6 bases and 5 bases respectively, with 20 bases between them. Germline CDR1 and CDR2: MNHEY and SMNVEV (reference sequence). This CDR3 has 16 amino acids. The CDR3 sequence is CASRNWGGSWNNEQFF. CDR3 DNA: TGTGCCAGCAGAAATTGGGGGGGCTCTTGGAACAATGAGCAGTTCTTC.

This chain connects TRBV11-2 to TRBJ2-1; D call uncertain. The CDR3 is 13 amino acids. Germline V gives CDR1 SGHAT, CDR2 FQNNGV. V was trimmed by 5 bases and J by 7 bases, leaving 12 bases between them. CDR3 loop: CASSIGELNEQFF. CDR3 in DNA: TGTGCCAGCAGCATCGGTGAATTGAATGAGCAGTTCTTC. The full variable domain, its missing parts supplied by reference TRBV11-2 and TRBJ2-1, is EAGVAQSPRYKIIEKRQSVAFWCNPISGHATLYWYQQILGQGPKLLIQFQNNGVVDDSQLPKDRFSAERLKGVDSTLKIQPAKLEDSAVYLCASSIGELNEQFFGPGTRLTVL.

The rearrangement joins TRBV4-2 to TRBJ2-1, with 11 bases lining up with TRBD2. V trimming: 5 bases; J trimming: 10 bases; junction bases outside the gene matches: 10. CDR3 length equals 15 residues. Germline CDR1 LGHNA, CDR2 YNFKEQ. CDR3 in amino acids: CASSSPRTSGREQFF. DNA of the CDR3: TGTGCCAGCAGCTCCCCGAGGACTAGCGGGCGAGAGCAGTTCTTC.

The V and J genes are TRBV25-1 and TRBJ2-3; the match to TRBD2 covers 7 bases. The trim removed 1 base at V and 2 bases at J, leaving 3 bases unmatched. The CDR3 covers 15 residues. Germline assignment: CDR1 MGHDK and CDR2 SYGVNS. The CDR3 DNA reads TGTGCCAGCAGTGAATCGGGACTAAACACAGATACGCAGTATTTT. Encoded protein: CASSESGLNTDTQYF.

Many counts were recorded for this clonotype. The chain joins TRBV20-1 to TRBJ2-7, with D uncertain. The CDR3 sequence is 10 residues long. V dropped 1 base and J dropped 3 bases, with 1 base sitting between them. CDR1 and CDR2 (germline): DFQATT, SNEGSKA (reference sequence). In DNA form, the CDR3 reads TGCAGTGCTAGAGTCTACGAGCAGTACTTC. It specifies CSARVYEQYF.

On this clonotype itself: A much larger clone differs from this one at a single base, so this may be a read error. This chain links TRBV6-2 or TRBV6-3 with TRBJ1-6; D might be TRBD1 (5 bases). CDR3 length equals 16 residues. The V gene's germline CDR1 is MNHEY and CDR2 SVGEGT. V shed 6 bases and J shed 3 bases, with 15 bases lying between them. CDR3 loop: CASRVRPQGYNSPLHF. CDR3 coding DNA: TGTGCCAGCAGGGTCCGGCCCCAGGGCTATAATTCACCCCTCCACTTT.

This clonotype was seen at least ten times. The V gene is TRBV20-1, the J gene TRBJ1-2; no reliable D call. This CDR3 contains 13 residues. V gave up 7 bases and J gave up 2 bases, with 14 bases separating them. Germline CDR1 is DFQATT and CDR2 is SNEGSKA (reference sequence). The CDR3, as DNA: TGCAGTGAGACACGGTCGGGGAACTATGGCTACACCTTC. Its translation is CSETRSGNYGYTF.

This clonotype appeared a few times. This chain links TRBV10-3 with TRBJ2-3, with D unresolved. Germline CDR1 is ENHRY and CDR2 is SYGVKD. CDR3 length: 18 residues. V shed 3 bases and J shed 2 bases, with 21 bases lying between them. The CDR3 loop reads CAISDPPPGSLVTDTQYF. The CDR3 DNA is TGTGCCATCAGTGACCCGCCCCCCGGCAGTCTAGTCACAGATACGCAGTATTTT.

In its sample, this clonotype was seen a few times. The rearrangement joins TRBV20-1 to TRBJ1-1; TRBD1 is a possible D gene (5 bases). V lost 2 bases and J lost 4, with 11 bases in between. Looked up from germline, CDR1 is DFQATT and CDR2 is SNEGSKA (reference sequence). CDR3 length: 13 residues. In DNA form, the CDR3 reads TGCAGTGCTAGAATCCAGGGCGGCACTGAAGCTTTCTTT. Protein sequence: CSARIQGGTEAFF.

The V gene is TRBV6-1, the J gene TRBJ2-1; 15 bases agree with TRBD2. V lost 2 bases to trimming and J lost 6 bases; unmatched junction nucleotides: 5. The CDR3 runs to 17 residues. Germline V gene lookup returns CDR1 MNHNS and CDR2 SASEGT. CDR3 loop: CASSEFRTSGRANEQFF. As DNA, the CDR3 is TGTGCCAGCAGTGAATTTAGGACTAGCGGGAGGGCCAATGAGCAGTTCTTC.

Concerning this clonotype: Since no conserved phenylalanine or tryptophan closes the CDR3, a read error is the likely cause. The chain carries TRBV28 and TRBJ2-7; 7 bases align to TRBD1. From germline, CDR1 is MDHEN and CDR2 SYDVKM. This CDR3 is built from 17 residues. V shed 2 bases, J shed 4 bases, and the junction held 14 bases outside the gene matches. CDR3 in DNA: TGTGCCAGCAGTTTACCCTCGTCCAGGGACAGTGTTTACGAGCAGTACTCC. Translated: CASSLPSSRDSVYEQYS.

This clonotype has a handful of counts. For the CDR3, the DNA is TGTGCCAGCAGTGACCCTCGTTGGACAGGGTTAAGGAATGAGCAGTTCTTC. As protein: CASSDPRWTGLRNEQFF. The rearrangement joins TRBV2 to TRBJ2-1, with 8 positions matching TRBD1. V gave up 3 bases and J gave up 7 bases; unmatched junction bases: 14. This CDR3 comprises 17 residues. CDR1 and CDR2 from the germline V gene are SNHLY and FYNNEI.